This T cell receptor (beta chain) was identified during a study of breast tumors, draining lymph nodes, adjacent tissues (dated by TCRdb to the mid-2010s). For the study in its entirety: TCR beta repertoires were compared across tumor, adjacent nontumor tissue and axillary lymph nodes obtained from breast cancer patients. The study aimed to assess the relationships and possible T-cell exchange between tumor, surrounding tissue and draining lymph node repertoires in human breast cancer.

Of note for this clonotype: Its antigen specificity is not known. Base qualities are not recorded, but no much larger clone differs from it by a single base.

Sequencing was performed on an Illumina HiSeq 2000. Multiplex PCR amplification was used to generate the TCR beta chain libraries. High-throughput sequencing was used to analyze the amplified TCR beta chain products. The public sequencing data were trimmed at Q25 with fastp and processed into clonotypes with MiXCR by TCRdb, which kept only in-frame beta chains. Rows are combined by CDR3 protein, so each entry shows the most common genes and DNA. A total of over 15,000 distinct CDR3 sequences appear in this sample, less than 65% of them only once. The ten largest clones represent roughly 15% of the sample. What the authors observed across the whole study: T-cell repertoire diversity in tumors was found to be lower than in lymph nodes but higher than in nontumor tissue, and preferential V and J gene usage was observed. The similarity between tumor and nontumor tissue repertoires was significantly greater in luminal-like breast cancer than in basal-like breast cancer. The data were considered consistent with most tumor T cells being derived from the lymph node and subsequently expanding within tumor tissue. Rather than being directly demonstrated, the conclusion that tumor T cells originate in lymph nodes was presented as consistent with a hypothesis.

Adjacent samples were composed of nontumor breast tissue surrounding the tumor. Material: tumor-adjacent breast tissue. The receptor was isolated from a female donor with breast cancer. Some clones in this sample may be carry-over from other donors' samples.

The DNA sequence reads TGTGCCAGCAGCCGAACGTTATACGAGCAGTACTTC. This codes for CASSRTLYEQYF. Here the chain combines TRBV7-2 and TRBJ2-7; no confident D gene assignment can be made. Sequences SGHTA (CDR1) and FQGNSA (CDR2) are obtained from the germline V gene. Trimming costs V 5 bases and J 4 bases, and their ends lie 9 bases apart. The CDR3 measures 12 amino acids from cysteine to phenylalanine. Just the 36-base CDR3 DNA is kept, in frame starting at base 1.